The 3 T cell receptor beta chains presented below share a single source sample, sequenced in a study of blood T cell repertoires in COVID-19. Profiled with immunoSEQ multiplex PCR; TCRdb holds only in-frame clones, not every one. This sample carries fewer than 250,000 clones, about four fifths of them seen once, and the ten largest clones take more than 2.5%. Sequenced: PBMCs or T cells enriched from blood (not recorded which). The receptor set was obtained from a woman aged 25 to 39 who had recovered from COVID-19.

There are a few counts of this clone. J is TRBJ2-5 and V is TRBV4-1; 7 bases line up with TRBD2. The CDR3 is 15 amino acids. Germline loops: CDR1 MGHRA, CDR2 YSYEKL. The V gene end was trimmed by 4 bases and the J gene end by 2 bases; junction bases not matched to a gene: 7. The CDR3 nucleotides are TGCGCCAGCAGCCGCCTACTAGCGTCTCAAGAGACCCAGTACTTC. Its protein is CASSRLLASQETQYF.

The chain employs TRBV2 and TRBJ2-1; the match to TRBD2 covers 8 bases. Trimming at V came to 4 bases and at J to 8 bases, leaving 7 bases not matched to a gene. Germline CDR1 is SNHLY and CDR2 is FYNNEI. This CDR3 contains 14 residues. CDR3 bases: TGTGCCAGCAGTGGGGGACTAGGCGCCCATGAGCAGTTCTTC. Its translation: CASSGGLGAHEQFF.

The chain links TRBV15 to TRBJ2-1, with TRBD2 as a possible D gene (5 bases). The germline V gene has CDR1 LNHNV and CDR2 YYDKDF (reference sequence). CDR3 length: 11 residues. V shed 3 bases and J shed 9 bases, with 6 bases lying between them. The CDR3 here is CATSRLAEQFF. Here the CDR3 DNA reads TGTGCCACCAGCAGGCTAGCTGAGCAGTTCTTC.